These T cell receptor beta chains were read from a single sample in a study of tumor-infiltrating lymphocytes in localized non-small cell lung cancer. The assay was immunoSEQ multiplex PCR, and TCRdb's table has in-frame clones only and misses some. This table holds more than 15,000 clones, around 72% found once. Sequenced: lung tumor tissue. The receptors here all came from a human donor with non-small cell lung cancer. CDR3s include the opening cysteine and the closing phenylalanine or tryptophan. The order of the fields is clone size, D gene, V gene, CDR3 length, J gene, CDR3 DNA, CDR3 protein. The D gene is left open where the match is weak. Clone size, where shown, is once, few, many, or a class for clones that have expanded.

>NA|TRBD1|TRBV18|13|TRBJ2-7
TGTGCCAGCTCACGGGACAGTGCCTACGAGCAGTACTTC
CASSRDSAYEQYF
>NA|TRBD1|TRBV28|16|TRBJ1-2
TGTGCCAGCAGTTTAGAGGGACAGGGTAAGTCCTATGGCTACACCTTC
CASSLEGQGKSYGYTF
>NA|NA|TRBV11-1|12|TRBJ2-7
TGTGCCAGCAGCTTAGGGAGCTACGAGCAGTACTTC
CASSLGSYEQYF
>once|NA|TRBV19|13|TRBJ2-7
TGTGCCAGTTCCCCCACAATTTTCGACGAGCAGTACTTC
CASSPTIFDEQYF
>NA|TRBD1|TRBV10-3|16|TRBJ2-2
TGTGCCATCAGTCTACAGGGGACGGCGAACACCGGGGAGCTGTTTTTT
CAISLQGTANTGELFF
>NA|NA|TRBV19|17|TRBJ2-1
TGTGCCAGTAGTATACCTAGGCTAGGCGGTATTCCGAATGAGCAGTTCTTC
CASSIPRLGGIPNEQFF
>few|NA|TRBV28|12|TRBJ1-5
TGTGCCAGCGAGGTACGGGGACAGCCCCAGCATTTT
CASEVRGQPQHF
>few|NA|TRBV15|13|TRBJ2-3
TGTGCCACCTTACGGGGTGGGGCAGATACGCAGTATTTT
CATLRGGADTQYF
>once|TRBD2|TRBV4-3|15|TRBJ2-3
TGCGCCAGCAGCCAGGGTAGCGGGGGGTGGGATACGCAGTATTTT
CASSQGSGGWDTQYF
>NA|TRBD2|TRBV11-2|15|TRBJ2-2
TGTGCCAGCAGCGAGGGACTAAGGAACACCGGGGAGCTGTTTTTT
CASSEGLRNTGELFF
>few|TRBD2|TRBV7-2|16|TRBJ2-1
TGTGCCAGCAGCCGGACTAGCGGGGCCCCAGGGTATGAGCAGTTCTTC
CASSRTSGAPGYEQFF
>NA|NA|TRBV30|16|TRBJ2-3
TGTGCCTGGAGTGTTGGACAGTTGATCAGGACAGATACGCAGTATTTT
CAWSVGQLIRTDTQYF
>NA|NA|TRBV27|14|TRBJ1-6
TGTGCCAGCAGTTTTTACAGGGTGGATTCACCCCTCCACTTT
CASSFYRVDSPLHF
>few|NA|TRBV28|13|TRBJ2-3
TGTGCCAGCAGTTGGAGGGTCTCAGATACGCAGTATTTT
CASSWRVSDTQYF
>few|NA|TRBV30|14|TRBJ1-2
TGTGCCTGGAGTCCCCGAAGTATTTTCTATGGCTACACCTTC
CAWSPRSIFYGYTF
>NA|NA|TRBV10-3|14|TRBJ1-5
TGTGCCATCTCGGACACTCTTAGCAATCAGCCCCAGCATTTT
CAISDTLSNQPQHF
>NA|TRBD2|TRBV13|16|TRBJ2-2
TGTGCCAGCAGCGACCATAGCGGGAGAGGTACCGGGGAGCTGTTTTTT
CASSDHSGRGTGELFF
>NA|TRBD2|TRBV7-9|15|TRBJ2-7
TGTGCCAGCGGACCCCGGGGGGGAGAAACCTACGAGCAGTACTTC
CASGPRGGETYEQYF
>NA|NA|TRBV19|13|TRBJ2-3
TGTGCCAGTAGTAAGGCCTTCACAGATACGCAGTATTTT
CASSKAFTDTQYF
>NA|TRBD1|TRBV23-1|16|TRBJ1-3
TGCGCCAGCAGCCCTGACAGGGCCCTCTCTGGAAACACCATATATTTT
CASSPDRALSGNTIYF
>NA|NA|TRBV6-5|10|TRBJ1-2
TGTGCCACCCTAGATCTTGACTACACCTTC
CATLDLDYTF
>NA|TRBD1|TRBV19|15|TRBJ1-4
TGTGCCAGTAGTGACCCGGACAGGGGTCGTGAAAAACTGTTTTTT
CASSDPDRGREKLFF
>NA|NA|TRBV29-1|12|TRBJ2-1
TGCAGCGTTGAAGGGGAAATGAGCTGGCAGTTCTTC
CSVEGEMSWQFF
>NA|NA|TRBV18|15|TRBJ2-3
TGTGCCAGCTCGAGACTAAGGGGGGGCACAGATACGCAGTATTTT
CASSRLRGGTDTQYF
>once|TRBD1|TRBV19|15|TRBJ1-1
TGTGCCAGTAGCTGGGACAGGGGAGGGAACACTGAAGCTTTCTTT
CASSWDRGGNTEAFF
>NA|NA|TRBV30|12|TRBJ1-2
TGTGCCTGGAGGGGGGCAGGGGAAGGCTACACCTTC
CAWRGAGEGYTF
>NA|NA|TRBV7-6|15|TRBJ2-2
TGTGCCAGCAGCCGGGTGGCTCTAGTTTTCCGGGAGCTGTTTTTT
CASSRVALVFRELFF
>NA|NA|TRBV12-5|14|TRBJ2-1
TGTGCTAGTGGTTTGACAGGGATAATAAATGAGCAGTTCTTC
CASGLTGIINEQFF
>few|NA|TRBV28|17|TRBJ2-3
TGTGCCAGCAGTTTTCCTCTACAGGGGGGGAACACAGATACGCAGTATTTT
CASSFPLQGGNTDTQYF
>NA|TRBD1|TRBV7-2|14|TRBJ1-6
TGTGCCAGCAGCTTAGGGACAGGCAATTCACCCCTCCACTTT
CASSLGTGNSPLHF
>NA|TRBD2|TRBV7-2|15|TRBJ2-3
TGTGCCAGCAGCTTAGAGCGGGACCACCGAGATACGCAGTATTTT
CASSLERDHRDTQYF
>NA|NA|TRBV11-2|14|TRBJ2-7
TGTGCCAGCAGCTTAGGGGACGGGATATACGAGCAGTACTTC
CASSLGDGIYEQYF
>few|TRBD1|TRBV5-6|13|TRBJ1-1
TGTGCCAGCAGCTTGGCAGGGACAGGTGAAGCTTTCTTT
CASSLAGTGEAFF
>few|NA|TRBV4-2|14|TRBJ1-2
TGTGCCAGCAGCCAACTACAGGGTTTCGGTGGCTACACCTTC
CASSQLQGFGGYTF
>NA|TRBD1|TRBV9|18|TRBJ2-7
TGTGCCAGCAGCGGAGGGACAGGGAAGCCCACTGGGACCTACGAGCAGTACTTC
CASSGGTGKPTGTYEQYF
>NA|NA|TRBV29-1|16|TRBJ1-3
TGCAGCGTTGTCGGGGGAACGGATTCCTCTGGAAACACCATATATTTT
CSVVGGTDSSGNTIYF
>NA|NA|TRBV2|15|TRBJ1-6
TGTGCCAGCAGTCCTCCGGGGCTTAAGGATTCACCCCTCCACTTT
CASSPPGLKDSPLHF
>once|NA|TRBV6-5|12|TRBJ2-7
TGTGCCACCGGGGACACTTCCTACGAGCAGTACTTC
CATGDTSYEQYF
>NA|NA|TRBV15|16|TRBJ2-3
TGTGCCACCAGCAGGGCTAAGGCGGGGAGAACAGATACGCAGTATTTT
CATSRAKAGRTDTQYF
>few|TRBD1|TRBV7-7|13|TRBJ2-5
TGTGCTAGCAGCTTATCACAGGGGGAGACCCAGTACTTC
CASSLSQGETQYF
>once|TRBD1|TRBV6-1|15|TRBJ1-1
TGTGCCAGCACGGGGGACAGGGGGTCGAACACTGAAGCTTTCTTT
CASTGDRGSNTEAFF
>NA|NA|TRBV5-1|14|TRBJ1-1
TGCGCCAGCAGCTTGGGGACACTGAACACTGAAGCTTTCTTT
CASSLGTLNTEAFF
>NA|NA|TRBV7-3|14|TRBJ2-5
TGTGCCAGCAGCTTACAGGCGAACCCAGGGGACCAGTACTTC
CASSLQANPGDQYF
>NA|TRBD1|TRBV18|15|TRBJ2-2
TGTGCCAGCTCCGACGGACAGGGCGGCACCGGGGAGCTGTTTTTT
CASSDGQGGTGELFF
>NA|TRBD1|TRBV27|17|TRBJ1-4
TGTGCCAGCAGTCGACGGGCTCAAGGACAGGGAAATGAAAAACTGTTTTTT
CASSRRAQGQGNEKLFF